The sequence of this TCR beta chain was determined in a study of T cell changes during pregnancy in multiple sclerosis. Using immunoSEQ multiplex PCR, the repertoire was profiled, and TCRdb retains in-frame clones only, with some absent. Of roughly 30,000 clones in the sample, more than 85% were seen once. From germline, CDR1 is MNHNS and CDR2 SASEGT. The CDR3 consists of 15 residues. V gave up 4 bases and J gave up 3 bases; unmatched junction bases: 7. The chain carries TRBV6-1 and TRBJ2-5, with 8 bases identical to TRBD1. The sample in question was CD4+ T cells from peripheral blood mononuclear cells, obtained in the second trimester of pregnancy. This clonotype originated in a female donor with multiple sclerosis, enrolled in a pregnancy study. CDR3 in amino acids: CASSASGTGEETQYF. CDR3 coding DNA: TGTGCCAGCAGTGCCTCCGGGACAGGAGAAGAGACCCAGTACTTC.